This T cell receptor beta chain was sequenced during a study of blood T cells in healthy people across ages. The V gene's germline CDR1 is SGHNT and CDR2 YYREEE (reference sequence). V lost 1 base and J 8 bases, leaving 21 bases between the germline ends. The CDR3 consists of 17 residues. Sample-barcoded 5' priming and a J-beta primer mix drove a second PCR of roughly 7 to 11 cycles. Sequencing of every sample gave 3 million or more CDR3-containing paired-end reads. TCRdb reprocessed the 5' RACE reads with MiXCR, giving one entry per CDR3 protein. The data show around 650,000 distinct CDR3 sequences, around 38% seen once.

The sequenced material came from blood. The chain carries TRBV5-4 and TRBJ1-4; D might be TRBD1 (6 bases). The TCR was taken from a man older than 75 in good health. The CDR3 here is CASSLKGHPESEEKLFF. The CDR3 bases are TGTGCCAGCAGCTTGAAGGGACACCCTGAGTCTGAGGAAAAACTGTTTTTT.